The T cell receptor (beta chain) described here comes from a study of beta chain features in type 1 diabetes. Study results and limitations: Within patients, naive, central memory and Treg TCRB repertoires seemed more similar than within healthy donors. Highly expressing activated T cells could be over-counted with a cDNA template. In every one of the four CD4+ subsets, TCRB CDR3s were moderately but significantly shorter in Type 1 diabetes patients.

This clone occurred a few times. Antigen unknown. The authors reverse transcribed all of the isolated RNA, so sequencing captured expressed TCRB transcripts. Sequencing used immunoSEQ multiplex PCR; TCRdb keeps in-frame clones, though not all of them. The sample includes about 150,000 clones, about 9.3% of them seen just once. The TCR was taken from a man younger than 40 with type 1 diabetes. The sample comprised central memory CD4+ T cells from blood.

The CDR3 DNA reads as TGTGCCAGCAGTTCCGGACTAGCGGGCTTTGGGGCCTACAATGAGCAGTTCTTC. It encodes CASSSGLAGFGAYNEQFF. The V gene is TRBV7-8, the J gene TRBJ2-1; 11 nucleotides match TRBD2. The germline CDR1 and CDR2 sequences are SGHVS and FQNEAQ. Germline trimming cut 6 bases from V and 2 bases from J; bases unmatched to any gene: 12. CDR3 length equals 18 residues.